These T cell receptor beta chains were read from a single sample in a study of T cells in Graves' hyperthyroidism and ophthalmopathy. TCRdb re-analysed the multiplex PCR reads in MiXCR, keeping a single row per CDR3 protein. The sample yields some 690,000 distinct CDR3 sequences, approximately 15% seen once. Sequencing was carried out using blood. Receptors originate from a man aged 50-59 years with Graves' hyperthyroidism. Each CDR3 is given with its conserved first and last residue.

j_gene | v_gene | CDR3aa
TRBJ1-3 | TRBV3-1 | CASSPPEAGVNTIYF
TRBJ1-1 | TRBV3-1 | CASRDYQTDAFF
TRBJ2-3 | TRBV7-2 | CASSYRDRGDTQYF
TRBJ1-6 | TRBV7-8 | CASSPDRGQGDSPLHF
TRBJ1-5 | TRBV10-3 | CAISGTSASNQPQHF
TRBJ1-4 | TRBV20-1 | CSASGTLQFGKLFF
TRBJ2-7 | TRBV29-1 | CSVEGTGLYEQYF
TRBJ2-2 | TRBV19 | CASSIGGELFF
TRBJ2-3 | TRBV19 | CASSIPGGVQDTQYF
TRBJ2-5 | TRBV12-3/TRBV12-4 | CASSLIGRQETQYF
TRBJ2-1 | TRBV6-5 | CASSYSIVAGGPKDEQFF
TRBJ2-2 | TRBV3-1 | CASSQFVSGELFF
TRBJ1-1 | TRBV29-1 | CSGRTGGGRFDTEAFF
TRBJ2-7 | TRBV4-1 | CASSQELADEQYF
TRBJ2-1 | TRBV7-9 | CASSLGQGGRNEQFF
TRBJ2-5 | TRBV2 | CASSKGRLETQYF
TRBJ2-5 | TRBV12-3/TRBV12-4 | CASSLTSSFGETQYF
TRBJ2-7 | TRBV20-1 | CSALDRGGIDEQYF
TRBJ1-5 | TRBV20-1 | CSASFIGASNQPQHF
TRBJ2-2 | TRBV6-2/TRBV6-3 | CASSYTDTGELFF
TRBJ2-3 | TRBV28 | CASTRGLSGGISLGHTQYF
TRBJ2-3 | TRBV12-5 | CASGLAGTPRGTDTQYF
TRBJ2-5 | TRBV11-2 | CASSSWTGIEETQYF
TRBJ2-7 | TRBV4-1 | CASSQLGTGGYEQYF
TRBJ1-2 | TRBV20-1 | CSARPPGQPGYGYTF
TRBJ2-5 | TRBV20-1 | CSAVPGLGTQYF
TRBJ2-1 | TRBV10-1 | CATGTGNEQFF
TRBJ2-1 | TRBV20-1 | CSARVVGSYNEQFF
TRBJ2-1 | TRBV6-1 | CASRHPSGRPNEQFF
TRBJ1-5 | TRBV29-1 | CSVADRGGNQPQHF
TRBJ1-2 | TRBV13 | CASSLGPGEDGYTF
TRBJ2-4 | TRBV20-1 | CSATHNRDKNIQYF
TRBJ2-1 | TRBV11-2 | CASSLLRGAPGLADYNEQFF
TRBJ2-1 | TRBV19 | CASSIPLANEQFF
TRBJ1-2 | TRBV2 | CASSPGQGAKTNGYTF
TRBJ2-1 | TRBV13 | CTSSLLAGPSYNEQFF
TRBJ2-4 | TRBV2 | CASSDDRVGKNIQYF
TRBJ1-2 | TRBV28 | CASRPGDRGYYGYTF
TRBJ2-7 | TRBV5-1 | CASSSDRGDYEQYF
TRBJ1-2 | TRBV10-3 | CAITPDLNYGYTF
TRBJ1-1 | TRBV29-1 | CSAVGQGNTEAFF
TRBJ2-2 | TRBV20-1 | CSAREAGELFF
TRBJ1-3 | TRBV7-9 | CASSAGRGNTIYF
TRBJ2-1 | TRBV5-1 | CASSFFITGTLSYNEQFF
TRBJ2-7 | TRBV7-2 | CASSLVHYEQYF
TRBJ2-7 | TRBV19 | CASSIQAGGHPPLSYEQYF
TRBJ2-3 | TRBV11-2 | CASSLSGTSSIPDTQYF
TRBJ2-1 | TRBV29-1 | CSVDRPPSSYNEQFF
TRBJ2-1 | TRBV9 | CASSPGTSGTDEQFF
TRBJ2-7 | TRBV6-2/TRBV6-3 | CASSRGKGGGSSYEQYF
TRBJ1-2 | TRBV6-1 | CASSPGGARIYGYTF
TRBJ2-7 | TRBV5-1 | CASSSGGRAYEQYF
TRBJ2-7 | TRBV6-1 | CASSFTAGGPDEQYF
TRBJ2-3 | TRBV10-3 | CAINLAGPTDTQYF
TRBJ1-2 | TRBV4-1 | CASSQVAGDGYTF